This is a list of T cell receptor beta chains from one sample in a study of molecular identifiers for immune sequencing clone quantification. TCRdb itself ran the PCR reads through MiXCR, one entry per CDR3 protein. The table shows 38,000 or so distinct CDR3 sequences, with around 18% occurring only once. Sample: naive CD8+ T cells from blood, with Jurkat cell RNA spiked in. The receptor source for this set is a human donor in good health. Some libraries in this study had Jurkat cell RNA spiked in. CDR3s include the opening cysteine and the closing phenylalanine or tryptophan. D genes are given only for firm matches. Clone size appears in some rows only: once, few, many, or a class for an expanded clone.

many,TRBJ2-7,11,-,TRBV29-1,CSVEDLYEQYF,TGCAGCGTTGAAGATCTATACGAGCAGTACTTC
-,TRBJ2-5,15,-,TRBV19,CASSIGDANQETQYF,TGTGCCAGTAGTATTGGGGACGCAAACCAAGAGACCCAGTACTTC
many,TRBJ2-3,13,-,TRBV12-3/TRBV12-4,CASSFGTLDTQYF,TGTGCCAGCAGTTTCGGAACCTTAGATACGCAGTATTTT
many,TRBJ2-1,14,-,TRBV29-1,CSVVPPADLYEQFF,TGCAGCGTTGTCCCCCCCGCGGATTTATATGAGCAGTTCTTC
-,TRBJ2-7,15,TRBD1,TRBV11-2,CASSLIRTGDYEQYF,TGTGCCAGCAGCTTAATCCGGACAGGAGACTACGAGCAGTACTTC
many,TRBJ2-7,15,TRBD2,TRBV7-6,CASSLGGGRSDEQYF,TGTGCCAGCAGCTTAGGAGGCGGGAGGAGCGACGAGCAGTACTTC
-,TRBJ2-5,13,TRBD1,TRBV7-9,CASRRDRDETQYF,TGTGCCAGCAGAAGGGACAGGGACGAGACCCAGTACTTC
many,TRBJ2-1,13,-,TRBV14,CASSATGNHEQFF,TGTGCCAGCAGCGCTACAGGGAACCATGAGCAGTTCTTC
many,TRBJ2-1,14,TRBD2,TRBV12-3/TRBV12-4,CASIPGLAGNEQFF,TGTGCCAGCATTCCGGGACTAGCGGGAAATGAGCAGTTCTTC
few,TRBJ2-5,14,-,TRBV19,CASSIFGQGETQYF,TGTGCCAGTAGTATATTCGGCCAGGGTGAGACCCAGTACTTC
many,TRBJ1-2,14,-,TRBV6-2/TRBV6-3,CASSFIPHWGGYTF,TGTGCCAGCAGTTTCATCCCTCATTGGGGTGGCTACACCTTC
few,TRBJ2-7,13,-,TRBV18,CASFLREQNEQYF,TGTGCCAGCTTCCTCCGGGAGCAGAACGAGCAGTACTTC
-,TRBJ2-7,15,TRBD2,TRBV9,CASSVGLAASYEQYF,TGTGCCAGCAGCGTAGGTCTAGCGGCCTCCTACGAGCAGTACTTC
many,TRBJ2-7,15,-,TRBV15,CATSSGPRTPYEQYF,TGTGCCACCAGCAGTGGTCCCAGAACTCCGTACGAGCAGTACTTC
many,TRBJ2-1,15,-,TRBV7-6,CASSLALARFYEQFF,TGTGCCAGCAGCTTAGCGTTAGCGCGGTTTTATGAGCAGTTCTTC
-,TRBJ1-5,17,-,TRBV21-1,CARGRGGQVPSNQPQHF,TGTGCCAGGGGCCGTGGAGGACAGGTCCCTAGCAATCAGCCCCAGCATTTT
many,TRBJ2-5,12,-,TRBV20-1,CSALGGRGTQYF,TGCAGTGCTCTGGGGGGGCGGGGGACCCAGTACTTC
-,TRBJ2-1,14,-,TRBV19,CASTVATSYNEQFF,TGTGCCAGTACCGTAGCGACCTCCTACAATGAGCAGTTCTTC
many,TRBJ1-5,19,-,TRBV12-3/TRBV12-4,CASNGRGFQGGHSNQPQHF,TGTGCCAGCAACGGGCGGGGGTTCCAGGGAGGACATAGCAATCAGCCCCAGCATTTT
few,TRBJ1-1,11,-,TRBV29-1,CSVERFGEAFF,TGCAGCGTTGAGAGGTTTGGTGAAGCTTTCTTT
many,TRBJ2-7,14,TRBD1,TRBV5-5,CASSSGTGFDEQYF,TGTGCCAGCAGCTCGGGGACAGGGTTCGACGAGCAGTACTTC
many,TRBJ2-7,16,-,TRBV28,CASSFIGNPPEGGQYF,TGTGCCAGCAGTTTTATAGGAAACCCCCCTGAGGGAGGGCAGTACTTC
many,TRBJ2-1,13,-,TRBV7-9,CASSPPLRNEQFF,TGTGCCAGCAGCCCACCGCTGCGGAATGAGCAGTTCTTC
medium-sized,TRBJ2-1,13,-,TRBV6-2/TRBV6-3,CASSYLLGNEQFF,TGTGCCAGCAGTTACCTCTTGGGCAATGAGCAGTTCTTC
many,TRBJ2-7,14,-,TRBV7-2,CASSPFGGRYEQYF,TGTGCCAGCAGCCCATTCGGAGGGCGCTACGAGCAGTACTTC